The entry below gives a single TCR beta chain sequence along with its context. This sample is part of a study of control samples from healthy donors and cancer patients. Germline assignment: CDR1 SQVTM and CDR2 ANQGSEA. Losses at the gene ends were 3 bases for V and 3 bases for J; bases not matched to a gene: 4. The CDR3 runs to 13 residues. TCRdb keeps only in-frame clones here, not all; method: immunoSEQ multiplex PCR. The sample carries more than 25,000 clones, 91% recorded once. The specimen sequenced was PBMCs. This TCR came from a man between 45 and 60 years old with lung cancer. This chain uses TRBV29-1 with TRBJ1-1; 7 positions match TRBD1. In DNA form, the CDR3 reads TGCAGCGTTGAGGAGGGGGCGGACACTGAAGCTTTCTTT. It encodes CSVEEGADTEAFF. Combining the CDR3 with reference TRBV29-1 and TRBJ1-1 gives the whole variable domain SAVISQKPSRDICQRGTSLTIQCQVDSQVTMMFWYRQQPGQSLTLIATANQGSEATYESGFVIDKFPISRPNLTFSTLTVSNMSPEDSSIYLCSVEEGADTEAFFGQGTRLTVV.